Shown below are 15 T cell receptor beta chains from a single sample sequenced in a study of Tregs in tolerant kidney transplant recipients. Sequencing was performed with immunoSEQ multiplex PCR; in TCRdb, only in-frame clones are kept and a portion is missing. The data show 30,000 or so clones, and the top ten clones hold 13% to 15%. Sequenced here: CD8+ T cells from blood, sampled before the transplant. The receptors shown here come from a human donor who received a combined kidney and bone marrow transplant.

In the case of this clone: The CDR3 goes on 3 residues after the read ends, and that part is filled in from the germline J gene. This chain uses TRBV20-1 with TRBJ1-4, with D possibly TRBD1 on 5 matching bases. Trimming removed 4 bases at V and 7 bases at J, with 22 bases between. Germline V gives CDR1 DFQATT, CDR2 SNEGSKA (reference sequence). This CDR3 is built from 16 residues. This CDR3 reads CSAKARNKGFFEKLFF. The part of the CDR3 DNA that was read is TGCAGTGCTAAGGCACGGAACAAGGGGTTTTTTGAAAAA.

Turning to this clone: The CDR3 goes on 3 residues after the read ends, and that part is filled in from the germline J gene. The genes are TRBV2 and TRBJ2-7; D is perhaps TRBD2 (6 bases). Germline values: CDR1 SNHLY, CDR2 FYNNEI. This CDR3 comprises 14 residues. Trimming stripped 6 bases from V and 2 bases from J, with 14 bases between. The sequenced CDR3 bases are TGTGCCAGCAGGAGTCCGCGGGAAACCTACGAG. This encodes CASRSPRETYE. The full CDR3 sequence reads CASRSPRETYEQYF.

Here the CDR3 reads CSARDLAGVAYEQYF. Partial CDR3 DNA: TGCAGTGCTAGAGACCTAGCGGGAGTCGCCTACGAG. This chain joins TRBV20-1 and TRBJ2-7; 10 bases fit TRBD2. The sequenced fragment ends 3 residues before the CDR3 boundary, so the rest is inferred from the germline J gene. This CDR3 has 15 amino acids. V was clipped by 0 bases and J by 2 bases; unmatched bases: 4. Germline CDR1 and CDR2: DFQATT and SNEGSKA (reference sequence).

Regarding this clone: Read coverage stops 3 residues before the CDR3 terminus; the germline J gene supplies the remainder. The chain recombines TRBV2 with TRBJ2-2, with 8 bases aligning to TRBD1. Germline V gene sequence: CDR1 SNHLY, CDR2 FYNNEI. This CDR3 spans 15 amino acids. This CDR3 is CASSRQGPHSKLLFF. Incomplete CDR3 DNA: TGTGCCAGCTCCCGACAGGGGCCGCACTCCAAATTG.

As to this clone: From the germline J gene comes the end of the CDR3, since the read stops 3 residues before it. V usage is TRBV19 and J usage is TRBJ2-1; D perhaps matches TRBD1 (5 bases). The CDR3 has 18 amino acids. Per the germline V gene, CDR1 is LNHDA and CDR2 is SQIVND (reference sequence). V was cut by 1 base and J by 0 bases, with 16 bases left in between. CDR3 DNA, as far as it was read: TGTGCCAGTAGTATAGTGGGGCCTAGTTTGAGCTCCTACAATGAG. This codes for CASSIVGPSLSSYNE. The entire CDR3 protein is CASSIVGPSLSSYNEQFF.

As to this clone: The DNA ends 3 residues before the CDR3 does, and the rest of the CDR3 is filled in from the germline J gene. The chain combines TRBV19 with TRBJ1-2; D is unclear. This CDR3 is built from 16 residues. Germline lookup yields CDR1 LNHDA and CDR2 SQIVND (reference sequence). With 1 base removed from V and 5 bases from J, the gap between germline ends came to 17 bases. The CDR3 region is CASSIGNIPYGYGYTF. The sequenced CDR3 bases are TGTGCCAGTAGTATAGGCAACATCCCATACGGGTATGGC.

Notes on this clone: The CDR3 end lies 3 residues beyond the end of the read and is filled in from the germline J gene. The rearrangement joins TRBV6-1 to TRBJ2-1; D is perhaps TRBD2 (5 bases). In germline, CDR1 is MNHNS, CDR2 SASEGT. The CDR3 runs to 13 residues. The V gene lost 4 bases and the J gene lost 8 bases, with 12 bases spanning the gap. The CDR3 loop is CASSGTHGDEQFF. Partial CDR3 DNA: TGTGCCAGCAGTGGGACGCACGGGGATGAG.

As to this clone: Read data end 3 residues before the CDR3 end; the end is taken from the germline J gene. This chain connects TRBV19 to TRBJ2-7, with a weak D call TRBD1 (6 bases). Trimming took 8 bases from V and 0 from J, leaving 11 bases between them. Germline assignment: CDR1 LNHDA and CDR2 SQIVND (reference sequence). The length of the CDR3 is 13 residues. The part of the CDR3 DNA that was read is TGTGCCAGTGGGGGCCCAAGCTCCTACGAG. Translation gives CASGGPSSYE. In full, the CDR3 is CASGGPSSYEQYF.

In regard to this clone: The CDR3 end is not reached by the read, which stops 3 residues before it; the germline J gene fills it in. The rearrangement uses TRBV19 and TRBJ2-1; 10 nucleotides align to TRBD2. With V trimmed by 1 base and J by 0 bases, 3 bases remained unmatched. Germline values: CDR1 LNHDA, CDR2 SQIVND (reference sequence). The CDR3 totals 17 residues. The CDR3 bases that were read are TGTGCCAGTAGTATAGCAAGCGGGAGGGACTCCTACAATGAG. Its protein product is CASSIASGRDSYNE. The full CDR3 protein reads CASSIASGRDSYNEQFF.

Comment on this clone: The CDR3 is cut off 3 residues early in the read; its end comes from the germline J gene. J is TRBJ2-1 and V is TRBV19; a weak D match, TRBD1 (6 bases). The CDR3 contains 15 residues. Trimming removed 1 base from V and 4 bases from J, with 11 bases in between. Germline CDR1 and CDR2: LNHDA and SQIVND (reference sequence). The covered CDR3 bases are TGTGCCAGTAGTATAGTAGGACAGAGTTACAATGAG. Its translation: CASSIVGQSYNE. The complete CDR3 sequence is CASSIVGQSYNEQFF.

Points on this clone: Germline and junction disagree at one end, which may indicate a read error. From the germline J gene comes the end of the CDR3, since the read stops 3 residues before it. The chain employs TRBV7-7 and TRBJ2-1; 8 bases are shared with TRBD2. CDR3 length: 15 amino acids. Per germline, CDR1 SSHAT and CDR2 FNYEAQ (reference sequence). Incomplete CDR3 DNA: TGTGCTAGCAGCTTATACGGACTAGCTGACAATGAG. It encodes CASSLYGLADNE. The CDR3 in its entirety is CASSLYGLADNEQFF.

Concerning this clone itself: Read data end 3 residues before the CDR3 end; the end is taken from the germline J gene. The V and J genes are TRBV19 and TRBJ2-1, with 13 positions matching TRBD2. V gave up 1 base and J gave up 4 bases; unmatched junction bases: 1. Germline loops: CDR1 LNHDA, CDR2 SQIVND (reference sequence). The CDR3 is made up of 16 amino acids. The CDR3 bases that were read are TGTGCCAGTAGTATAGGGGGACTAGCGGGATACAATGAG. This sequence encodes CASSIGGLAGYNE. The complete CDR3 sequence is CASSIGGLAGYNEQFF.

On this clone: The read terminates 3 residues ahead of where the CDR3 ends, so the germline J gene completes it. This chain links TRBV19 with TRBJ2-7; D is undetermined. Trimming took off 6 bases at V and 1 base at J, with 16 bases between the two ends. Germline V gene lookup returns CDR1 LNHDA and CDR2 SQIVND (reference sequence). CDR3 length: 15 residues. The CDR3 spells CASSPKRAYSYEQYF. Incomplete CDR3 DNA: TGTGCCAGTAGCCCCAAGAGAGCATATTCCTACGAG.

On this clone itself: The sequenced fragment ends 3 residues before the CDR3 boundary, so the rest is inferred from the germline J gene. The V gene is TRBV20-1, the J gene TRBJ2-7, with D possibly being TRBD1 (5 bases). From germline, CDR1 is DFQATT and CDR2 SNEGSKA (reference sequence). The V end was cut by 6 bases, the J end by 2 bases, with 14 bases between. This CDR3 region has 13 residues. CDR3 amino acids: CSARDSPPYEQYF. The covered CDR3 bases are TGCAGTGCCCGCGACAGCCCGCCCTACGAG.

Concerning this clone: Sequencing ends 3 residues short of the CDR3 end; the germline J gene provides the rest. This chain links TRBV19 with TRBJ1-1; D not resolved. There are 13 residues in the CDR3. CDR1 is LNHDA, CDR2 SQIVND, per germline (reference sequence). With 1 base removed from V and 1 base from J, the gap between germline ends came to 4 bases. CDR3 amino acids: CASSIGKNTEAFF. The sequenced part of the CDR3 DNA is TGTGCCAGTAGTATAGGTAAGAACACTGAA.